This T cell receptor (beta chain) was captured in a study of T cell clones after liver transplantation. Study-wide background: Patients counted as tolerant after at least one year off all immunosuppression, enzymes not exceeding twice normal.

The ends lost 1 base at V and 2 bases at J; junction bases unmatched: 5. The CDR3 is 16 residues long. The germline V gene encodes CDR1 LNHNV and CDR2 YYDKDF (reference sequence). TCRdb's table, derived via immunoSEQ multiplex PCR, lists solely in-frame clones and lacks some. Of roughly 120,000 clones in the sample, 90% were seen once. The sample here was CD4+ T cells from blood, taken 12 months after liver transplant. The clonotype originates from a human patient who received a liver transplant. The graft donor may account for some of the T cells. This chain uses TRBV15 with TRBJ1-2, with 9 bases lining up with TRBD1. DNA for the CDR3: TGTGCCACCAGCAGAGGGGGACAGGGAAGCAACTATGGCTACACCTTC. Translating it yields CATSRGGQGSNYGYTF.